This T cell receptor (beta chain) was sequenced during a study of T cells in Graves' hyperthyroidism and ophthalmopathy. Investigators excluded patients with uncontrolled infection, other autoimmune disease, pregnancy or lactation. RNA transcripts were the template for amplifying TCR beta CDR3 regions. An initial round of RT-PCR targeting the TCR CDR3 relied on the HTBI primer set. MiXCR, applied by TCRdb to the multiplex PCR reads, yields one record per CDR3 protein. The repertoire holds 490,000 or so distinct CDR3 sequences, with 15% to 20% as singletons. This clonotype was counted at least ten times. Its cognate antigen is unknown. Study outcomes and limitations: Onset of ophthalmopathy came a median 6.5 months after the model predicted it. The blood repertoire included most of the expanded thyroid clonotypes above 0.001.

The CDR3 runs 15 residues. Per the germline V gene, CDR1 is SGHTA and CDR2 is FQGNSA. With 1 base clipped from V and 5 bases from J, the junction kept 3 bases outside the gene matches. The source is a man aged 35 to 55 with Graves' ophthalmopathy. What was sequenced was blood. The chain links TRBV7-2 to TRBJ2-7; 12 bases line up with TRBD2. The DNA of the CDR3 is TGTGCCAGCAGCTTAGGACTAGCGGGAGCAAACGAGCAGTACTTC. Protein product: CASSLGLAGANEQYF.